The 23 T cell receptor beta chains presented below share a single source sample, sequenced in a study of lymphopenia after photon versus proton radiotherapy. TCRdb keeps only in-frame clones here, not all; method: immunoSEQ multiplex PCR. The table includes approximately 45,000 clones, 85% detected once. This material consisted of peripheral blood, taken from a patient treated with photon-based radiotherapy. All receptors come from a man aged 40-50 years with gastric cancer.

The genes are TRBV5-8 and TRBJ1-1; maybe TRBD1 (6 bases). The V gene's germline CDR1 is SGHTS and CDR2 YDEGEE. Trimming removed 4 bases from V and 4 bases from J, with 14 bases in between. The CDR3 extends over 14 amino acids. CDR3 bases: TGTGCCAGCAGCGTTCGGGGGGCTCTCACTGAAGCTTTCTTT. Its translation: CASSVRGALTEAFF. The whole variable domain, remainder taken from reference TRBV5-8 and TRBJ1-1, is EAGVTQSPTHLIKTRGQQATLRCSPISGHTSVYWYQQALGLGLQFLLWYDEGEERNRGNFPPRFSGRQFPNYSSELNVNALELEDSALYLCASSVRGALTEAFFGQGTRLTVV.

This clone occurred a few times. The chain joins TRBV10-3 to TRBJ2-7; TRBD1 aligns across 9 bases. The V and J ends lost 7 bases and 3 bases, in that order; junction bases with no gene match: 4. Looked up from germline, CDR1 is ENHRY and CDR2 is SYGVKD. This CDR3 has 13 amino acids. CDR3 sequence: CAIKGQGNYEQYF. In DNA form, the CDR3 reads TGTGCCATCAAAGGACAGGGGAACTACGAGCAGTACTTC.

This chain uses TRBV13 with TRBJ2-7; D tentatively reads TRBD1 or TRBD2 (5 bases each). The CDR3 spans 13 residues. The V end was cut by 7 bases, the J end by 7 bases, with 17 bases between. The germline V gene has CDR1 PRHDT and CDR2 FYEKMQ (reference sequence). The chain's CDR3 is CASTGQAADEQYF. In DNA form, the CDR3 reads TGTGCCAGCACGGGGCAGGCGGCTGATGAGCAGTACTTC.

This clone turned up a few times. The V gene is TRBV2, the J gene TRBJ1-1; D not resolved. CDR3 length: 13 amino acids. V lost 1 base to trimming and J lost 4 bases, with 7 bases between them. In germline, CDR1 is SNHLY, CDR2 FYNNEI. The CDR3 reads CASSEEEFTEAFF. For the CDR3, the DNA is TGTGCCAGCAGTGAAGAAGAGTTCACTGAAGCTTTCTTT.

The rearrangement links TRBV7-2 to TRBJ2-5; TRBD1 aligns across 9 bases. Trimming at V came to 4 bases and at J to 5 bases, leaving 8 bases not matched to a gene. This CDR3 spans 15 amino acids. Germline lookup yields CDR1 SGHTA and CDR2 FQGNSA. The CDR3 coding sequence is TGTGCCAGCAGCTCGGACAGGGGAGTGTGGGAGACCCAGTACTTC. Translating it yields CASSSDRGVWETQYF.

V usage is TRBV2 and J usage is TRBJ1-1; D ambiguous. Trimming cost V 4 bases and J 0 bases, with 9 bases left between them. This CDR3 has 14 amino acids. Germline V gene sequence: CDR1 SNHLY, CDR2 FYNNEI. CDR3: CASSADGMNTEAFF. CDR3 sequence (DNA): TGTGCCAGCAGTGCCGACGGGATGAACACTGAAGCTTTCTTT.

Only one count was recorded for this clone. The chain carries TRBV5-6 and TRBJ2-5; 10 bases map to TRBD1. This CDR3 spans 14 amino acids. The V segment lost 4 bases and the J segment 4 bases; nucleotides outside the gene matches: 4. Per the germline V gene, CDR1 is SGHDT and CDR2 is YYEEEE. The DNA of the CDR3 is TGTGCCAGCAGCACGACAGGGGGCGGAGAGACCCAGTACTTC. Protein: CASSTTGGGETQYF.

The chain uses TRBV30 and TRBJ1-3; a weak D match, TRBD1 (6 bases). Germline V CDR1 and CDR2: GTSNPN, SVGIG (reference sequence). CDR3 length: 14 amino acids. The V end lost 0 bases, the J end lost 4 bases, and 10 bases lay between the germline ends. CDR3 sequence: CAWSVDRRGNTIYF. CDR3 bases: TGTGCCTGGAGTGTAGACAGGCGAGGAAACACCATATATTTT.

V gene TRBV30 combines with J gene TRBJ1-6; D uncertain. Germline V gene data show CDR1 as GTSNPN and CDR2 as SVGIG (reference sequence). The CDR3 runs to 15 residues. V was pared by 6 bases and J by 4 bases, with 16 bases between. The CDR3 DNA reads TGTGCCTGTGGACCTTTCCCGGGATATAATTCACCCCTCCACTTT. This gives the protein CACGPFPGYNSPLHF.

The chain carries TRBV7-9 and TRBJ1-2; D not resolved. This CDR3 has 14 residues. Trimming removed 3 bases from V and 8 bases from J, with 16 bases in between. The germline V gene has CDR1 SEHNR and CDR2 FQNEAQ (reference sequence). CDR3 nucleotide sequence: TGTGCCAGCAGCTTCACCCCCCATCAGGACGGCTACACCTTC. Translated: CASSFTPHQDGYTF.

The chain has TRBV27 and TRBJ2-7; 10 bases are a match to TRBD2. There are 15 residues in the CDR3. CDR1 MNHEY and CDR2 SMNVEV come from the germline V gene (reference sequence). V dropped 3 bases and J dropped 10; count of bases not matched to a gene: 12. The CDR3 region has the DNA TGTGCCAGCAGTTTCAACGGACTAGCGGCCAATCAACAGTACTTC. Protein sequence: CASSFNGLAANQQYF.

This chain joins TRBV7-3 and TRBJ2-5; TRBD1 agrees at 7 bases. The V gene end was trimmed by 3 bases and the J gene end by 0 bases; junction bases not matched to a gene: 4. In germline, CDR1 is SGHTA, CDR2 FQGTGA. This CDR3 comprises 15 residues. CDR3 region: CASSLGDRNQETQYF. CDR3 bases: TGTGCCAGCAGCTTGGGGGACAGAAACCAAGAGACCCAGTACTTC.

This sequence joins TRBV30 and TRBJ1-1; TRBD1 agrees at 10 bases. Germline-derived CDR1 and CDR2 are GTSNPN and SVGIG (reference sequence). The CDR3 is 15 amino acids. V dropped 5 bases and J dropped 3; count of bases not matched to a gene: 9. Written as DNA, the CDR3 is TGTGCCTGGTTCGACAGGGGGCAGGGGGACACTGAAGCTTTCTTT. This translates into CAWFDRGQGDTEAFF.

The chain combines TRBV10-3 with TRBJ1-3; tentatively, D is TRBD1 (6 bases). The V gene's germline CDR1 is ENHRY and CDR2 SYGVKD. Trimming took off 10 bases at V and 0 bases at J, with 16 bases between the two ends. The CDR3 has 15 residues. This CDR3 reads CATRDTVLSGNTIYF. The CDR3 nucleotides are TGTGCCACCCGGGACACAGTTCTCTCTGGAAACACCATATATTTT.

The chain combines TRBV10-3 with TRBJ1-6, with D possibly being TRBD1 (5 bases). The germline gives CDR1 ENHRY, CDR2 SYGVKD. The CDR3 extends over 13 amino acids. The V and J ends lost 8 bases and 10 bases respectively, with 15 bases between them. The CDR3 DNA follows: TGTGCCATCCGGGACGGTAGTGAATCACCCCTCCACTTT. It is translated as CAIRDGSESPLHF.

V and J are TRBV2 and TRBJ2-7; 8 positions match TRBD1. CDR3 length equals 15 residues. Germline CDR1 is SNHLY and CDR2 is FYNNEI. V was clipped by 11 bases and J by 2 bases; unmatched bases: 14. DNA of the CDR3: TGTGCCGTAACAGAATTCGGACAGGGACCCTACGAGCAGTACTTC. Its protein product is CAVTEFGQGPYEQYF.

This chain connects TRBV7-2 to TRBJ2-3; weak D call: TRBD2 (5 bases). Trimming cost V 5 bases and J 3 bases, with 12 bases left between them. This CDR3 spans 14 amino acids. CDR1 and CDR2 (germline): SGHTA, FQGNSA. CDR3 DNA sequence: TGTGCCAGCAGCCTCGGGATTTCGACAGATACGCAGTATTTT. It encodes CASSLGISTDTQYF.

The chain links TRBV7-9 to TRBJ2-2, with D maybe TRBD1 (5 bases). Trimming pared 0 bases from V and 0 bases from J, leaving 8 bases between. Per the germline V gene, CDR1 is SEHNR and CDR2 is FQNEAQ (reference sequence). The CDR3 consists of 16 residues. CDR3 DNA sequence: TGTGCCAGCAGCTTAGCTTGGGGCCCGAACACCGGGGAGCTGTTTTTT. Its protein product is CASSLAWGPNTGELFF.

The CDR3 bases are TGTGCCAGTAGTACACAGACAGGGCGTAATGAAAAACTGTTTTTT. Protein product: CASSTQTGRNEKLFF. The rearrangement joins TRBV19 to TRBJ1-4, with 7 bases that match TRBD1. CDR3 length: 15 amino acids. From germline, CDR1 is LNHDA and CDR2 SQIVND (reference sequence). V lost 4 bases and J lost 4; bases outside the gene matches: 6.

The chain employs TRBV18 and TRBJ2-2, with D perhaps TRBD1 (6 bases). Per germline, CDR1 KGHSH and CDR2 LQKENI. The CDR3 is made up of 15 amino acids. V lost 6 bases and J 4 bases, leaving 15 bases between the germline ends. The CDR3 sequence is CASSPPGAGTGELFF. CDR3 sequence (DNA): TGTGCCAGCTCTCCCCCAGGGGCCGGCACCGGGGAGCTGTTTTTT.

This chain links TRBV6-1 with TRBJ2-5; D gene ambiguous. In germline, CDR1 is MNHNS, CDR2 SASEGT. This CDR3 is 12 amino acids long. Trimming took 6 bases from V and 3 from J, leaving 8 bases between them. CDR3 bases: TGTGCCAGCAGGGCCAGTAAAGAGACCCAGTACTTC. As protein: CASRASKETQYF.

This sequence joins TRBV2 and TRBJ2-2; D is ambiguous. Trimming took 8 bases from V and 2 from J, leaving 12 bases between them. CDR1 is SNHLY and CDR2 is FYNNEI in the germline V gene. This CDR3 has 14 residues. The CDR3 region is CASEDGTNTGELFF. CDR3 DNA: TGTGCCAGCGAGGACGGTACCAACACCGGGGAGCTGTTTTTT.

This chain uses TRBV29-1 with TRBJ2-7, with 9 bases fitting TRBD1. The trim removed 6 bases at V and 1 base at J, leaving 4 bases unmatched. This CDR3 region has 13 residues. Germline values: CDR1 SQVTM, CDR2 ANQGSEA. CDR3 DNA: TGCAGCGTCACCGGGACAGGGTCCTACGAGCAGTACTTC. It codes for CSVTGTGSYEQYF.